This TCR beta chain was recorded in a study of CD8 T cells in Susac syndrome. Random hexamers primed reverse transcription of about 0.45 to 1 ug RNA. TCRdb itself ran the immunoSEQ multiplex PCR reads through MiXCR, one entry per CDR3 protein. The sample has approximately 160,000 distinct CDR3 sequences, 90% to 96% seen once. TCR beta sequences were obtained from blood CD8+ and CD4+ T cells. The germline CDR1 and CDR2 sequences are DFQATT and SNEGSKA (reference sequence). The CDR3 length is 12 residues. V lost 6 bases, J lost 1 base, and 3 bases stayed unmatched. The sequence was obtained from a human donor with Susac syndrome. The specimen was CD4+ T cells from PBMCs. The chain combines TRBV20-1 with TRBJ2-7; 7 bases are shared with TRBD1. The DNA of the CDR3 is TGCAGTGCACAGGGACAGTCCTACGAGCAGTACTTC. It yields the protein CSAQGQSYEQYF.